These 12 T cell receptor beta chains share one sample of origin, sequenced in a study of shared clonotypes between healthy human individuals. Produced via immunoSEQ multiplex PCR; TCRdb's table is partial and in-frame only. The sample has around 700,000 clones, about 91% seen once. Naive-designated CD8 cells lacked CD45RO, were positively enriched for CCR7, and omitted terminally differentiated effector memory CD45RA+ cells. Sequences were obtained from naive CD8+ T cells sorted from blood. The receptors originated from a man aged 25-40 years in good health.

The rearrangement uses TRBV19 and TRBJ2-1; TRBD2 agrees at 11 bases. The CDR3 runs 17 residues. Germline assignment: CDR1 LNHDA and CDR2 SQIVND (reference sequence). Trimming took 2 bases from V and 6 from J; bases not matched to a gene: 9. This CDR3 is CASSIPRLAGGGNEQFF. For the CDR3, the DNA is TGTGCCAGTAGTATACCCCGGCTAGCGGGAGGAGGCAATGAGCAGTTCTTC.

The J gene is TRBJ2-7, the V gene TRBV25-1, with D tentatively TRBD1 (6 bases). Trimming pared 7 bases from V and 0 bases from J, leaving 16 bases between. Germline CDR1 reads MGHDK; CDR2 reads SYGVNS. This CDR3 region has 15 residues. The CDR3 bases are TGTGCCAGCACCGGAGGACAGTCAAACTCCTACGAGCAGTACTTC. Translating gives CASTGGQSNSYEQYF.

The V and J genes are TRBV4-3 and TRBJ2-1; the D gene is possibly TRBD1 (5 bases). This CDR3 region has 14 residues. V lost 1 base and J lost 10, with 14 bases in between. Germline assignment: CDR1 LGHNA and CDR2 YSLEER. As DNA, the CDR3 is TGCGCCAGCAGCCAAGGGGTAGGGGCGAGCGAGCAGTTCTTC. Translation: CASSQGVGASEQFF.

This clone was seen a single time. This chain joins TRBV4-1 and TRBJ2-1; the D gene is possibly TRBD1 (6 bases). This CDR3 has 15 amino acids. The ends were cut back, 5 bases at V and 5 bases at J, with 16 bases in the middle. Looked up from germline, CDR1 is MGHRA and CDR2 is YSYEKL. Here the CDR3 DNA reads TGCGCCAGCAGCTACACCCTAAAGGGGGACAATGAGCAGTTCTTC. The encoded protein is CASSYTLKGDNEQFF.

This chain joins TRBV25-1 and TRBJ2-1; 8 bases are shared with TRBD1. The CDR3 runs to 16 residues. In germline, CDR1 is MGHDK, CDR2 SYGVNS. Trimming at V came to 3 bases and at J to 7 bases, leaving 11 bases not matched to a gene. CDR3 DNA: TGTGCCAGCAGTGATCCCCTACAGGGGGTAGGTAATGAGCAGTTCTTC. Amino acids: CASSDPLQGVGNEQFF.

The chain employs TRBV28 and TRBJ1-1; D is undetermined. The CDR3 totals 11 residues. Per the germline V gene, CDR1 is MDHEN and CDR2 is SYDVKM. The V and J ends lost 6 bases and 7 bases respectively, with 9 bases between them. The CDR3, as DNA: TGTGCCAGCAGACACCCGGATGAAGCTTTCTTT. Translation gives CASRHPDEAFF. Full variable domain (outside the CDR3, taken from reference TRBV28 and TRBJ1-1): DVKVTQSSRYLVKRTGEKVFLECVQDMDHENMFWYRQDPGLGLRLIYFSYDVKMKEKGDIPEGYSVSREKKERFSLILESASTNQTSMYLCASRHPDEAFFGQGTRLTVV.

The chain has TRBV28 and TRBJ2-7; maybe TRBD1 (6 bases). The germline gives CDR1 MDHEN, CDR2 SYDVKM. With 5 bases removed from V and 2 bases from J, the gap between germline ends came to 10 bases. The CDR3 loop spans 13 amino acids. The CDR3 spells CASSLDSTYEQYF. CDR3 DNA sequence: TGTGCCAGCAGTCTGGACAGTACCTACGAGCAGTACTTC.

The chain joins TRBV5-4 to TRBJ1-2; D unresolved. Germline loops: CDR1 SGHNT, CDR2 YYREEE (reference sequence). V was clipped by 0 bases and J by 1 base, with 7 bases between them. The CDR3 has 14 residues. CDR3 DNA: TGTGCCAGCAGCTTGGAACAGATTAACTATGGCTACACCTTC. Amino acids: CASSLEQINYGYTF.

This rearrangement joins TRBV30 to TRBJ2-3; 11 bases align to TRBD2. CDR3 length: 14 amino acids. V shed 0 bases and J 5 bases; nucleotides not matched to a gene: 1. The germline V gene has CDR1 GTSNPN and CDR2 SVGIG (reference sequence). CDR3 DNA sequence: TGTGCCTGGAGTGTTGGGACTAGCGGAGATACGCAGTATTTT. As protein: CAWSVGTSGDTQYF.

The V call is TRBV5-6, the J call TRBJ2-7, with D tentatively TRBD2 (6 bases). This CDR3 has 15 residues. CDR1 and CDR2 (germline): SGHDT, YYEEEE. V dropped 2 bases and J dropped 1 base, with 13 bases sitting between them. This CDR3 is CASSLLIAGSYEQYF. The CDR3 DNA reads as TGTGCCAGCAGCTTATTGATCGCGGGGTCCTACGAGCAGTACTTC.

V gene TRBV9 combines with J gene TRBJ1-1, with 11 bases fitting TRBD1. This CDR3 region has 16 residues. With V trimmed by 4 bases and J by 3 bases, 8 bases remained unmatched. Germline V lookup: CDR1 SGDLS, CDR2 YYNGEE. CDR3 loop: CASSSGQGVQDTEAFF. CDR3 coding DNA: TGTGCCAGCAGCTCGGGACAGGGGGTTCAGGACACTGAAGCTTTCTTT.

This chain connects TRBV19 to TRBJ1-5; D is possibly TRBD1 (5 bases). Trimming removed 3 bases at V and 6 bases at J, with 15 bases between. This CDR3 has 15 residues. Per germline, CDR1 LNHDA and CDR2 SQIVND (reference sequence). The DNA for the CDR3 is TGTGCCAGTAGTATCGGGGGAGAAGTAGCTCAGCCCCAGCATTTT. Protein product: CASSIGGEVAQPQHF.